The clone carrying this T cell receptor beta chain occurred many times. Arm-PCR of CDR3 regions with iRepertoire HTBI primers generated TCR beta libraries. One entry per CDR3 protein results from TCRdb running MiXCR on the multiplex PCR reads. The sample gives around 250,000 distinct CDR3 sequences, about 17% of which show up once; roughly 15% is in the top ten. Time point here: newly diagnosed GD, antithyroid drugs for less than 3 months. PBMC-derived RNA was used for the TCR library. The data are from a study of regulatory T cells in long-lasting Graves disease. This same sample was also part of a study on T cells in Graves' hyperthyroidism and ophthalmopathy.

The source was peripheral blood mononuclear cells (PBMCs), collected at new diagnosis, from a patient treated with antithyroid drugs. This TCR was recovered from a woman aged 25-40 years with Graves disease.

CDR3: CSAQTSSTDTQYF. The CDR3, as DNA: TGCAGTGCTCAAACCTCTAGCACAGATACGCAGTATTTT. This chain connects TRBV20-1 to TRBJ2-3; D not certain. The CDR3 is made up of 13 amino acids. The V end lost 5 bases, the J end lost 0 bases, and 9 bases lay between the germline ends. CDR1 and CDR2 from the germline V gene are DFQATT and SNEGSKA (reference sequence).